This T cell receptor (beta chain) was captured in a study of T cells in Graves' hyperthyroidism and ophthalmopathy. Between the trimmed V and J ends, which lost 0 bases and 4 bases, there was a span of 15 bases. The CDR3 consists of 16 residues. Germline CDR1 and CDR2: MNHNS and SASEGT. RNA transcripts were the template for amplifying TCR beta CDR3 regions. During a first-round RT-PCR of the TCR CDR3, the HTBI primer set was used. TCRdb itself ran the multiplex PCR reads through MiXCR, one entry per CDR3 protein. The sample lists around 520,000 distinct CDR3 sequences, roughly 14% occurring once. This clonotype was counted ten times or more. The antigen is undetermined. Calling Graves' hyperthyroidism stable meant ophthalmopathy did not progress within 18 months. Cells are PBMCs isolated from around 10 ml of fresh blood. Points from the study as a whole: The model foresaw ophthalmopathy a median around 6.8 months prior to onset.

The TCR was taken from a woman aged 18-30 years with Graves' hyperthyroidism. The sample consisted of blood. The chain is built from TRBV6-1 and TRBJ1-2; possible D gene TRBD1, 6 bases. This CDR3 is CASSEARGASTYGYTF. The CDR3 DNA sequence: TGTGCCAGCAGTGAAGCGCGGGGGGCGAGTACCTATGGCTACACCTTC.